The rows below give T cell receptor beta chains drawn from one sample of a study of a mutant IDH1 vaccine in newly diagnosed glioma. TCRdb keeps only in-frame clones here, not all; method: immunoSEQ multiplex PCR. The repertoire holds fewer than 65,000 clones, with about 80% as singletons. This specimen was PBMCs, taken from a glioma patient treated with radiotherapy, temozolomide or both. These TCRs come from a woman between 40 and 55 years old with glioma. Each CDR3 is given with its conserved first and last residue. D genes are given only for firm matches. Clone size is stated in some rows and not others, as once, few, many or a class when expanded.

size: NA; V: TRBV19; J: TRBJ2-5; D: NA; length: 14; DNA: TGTGCCAGTAGTACCACAGTGTACCAAGAGACCCAGTACTTC; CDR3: CASSTTVYQETQYF
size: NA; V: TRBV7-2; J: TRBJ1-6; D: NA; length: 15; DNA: TGTGCCAGCAGCGCAAACCGGGCCTCGGGGTCACCCCTCCACTTT; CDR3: CASSANRASGSPLHF
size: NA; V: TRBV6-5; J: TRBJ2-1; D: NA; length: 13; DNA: TGTGCCAGCAGACCTGGGGGGAGGAATGAGCAGTTCTTC; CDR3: CASRPGGRNEQFF
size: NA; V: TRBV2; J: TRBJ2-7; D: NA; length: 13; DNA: TGTGCCAGCAGTGTTGCCGTCGCAGGCGAGCAGTACTTC; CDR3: CASSVAVAGEQYF
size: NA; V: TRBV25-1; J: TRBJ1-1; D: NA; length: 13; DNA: TGTGCCAGCAGCTTCACAGCGAACACTGAAGCTTTCTTT; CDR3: CASSFTANTEAFF
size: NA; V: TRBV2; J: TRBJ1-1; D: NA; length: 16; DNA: TGTGCCAGCAGTGAAAAAGTGGGCAGGAAGTTCTCTGAAGCTTTCTTT; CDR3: CASSEKVGRKFSEAFF
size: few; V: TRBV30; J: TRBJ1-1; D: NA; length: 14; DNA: TGTGCCTTTGCCCGCCTTGGGATTTCCACTGAAGCTTTCTTT; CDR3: CAFARLGISTEAFF
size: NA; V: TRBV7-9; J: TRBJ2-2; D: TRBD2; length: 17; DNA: TGTGCCAGCAGCAAAGGAGGACGAGCGGGGGATTACGGGGAGCTGTTTTTT; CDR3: CASSKGGRAGDYGELFF
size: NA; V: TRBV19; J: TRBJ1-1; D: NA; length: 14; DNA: TGTGCCAGTAGTATCGTCAATCAGAACACTGAAGCTTTCTTT; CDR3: CASSIVNQNTEAFF
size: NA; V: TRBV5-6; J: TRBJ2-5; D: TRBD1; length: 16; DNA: TGTGCCAGCAGCTTAAGACAGGGTGTCCTCCAAGAGACCCAGTACTTC; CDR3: CASSLRQGVLQETQYF
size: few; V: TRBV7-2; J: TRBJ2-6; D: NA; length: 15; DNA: TGTGCCAGCAGCTTAGGTGTCTCTGGGGCCAACGTCCTGACTTTC; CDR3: CASSLGVSGANVLTF
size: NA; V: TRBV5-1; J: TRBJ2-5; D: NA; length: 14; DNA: TGCGCCAGCACCCGACTGGGGGGGCGAGAGACCCAGTACTTC; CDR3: CASTRLGGRETQYF
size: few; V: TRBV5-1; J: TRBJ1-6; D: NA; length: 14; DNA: TGCGCCAGCAGGCTGACCGGATCCAATTCACCCCTCCACTTT; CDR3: CASRLTGSNSPLHF
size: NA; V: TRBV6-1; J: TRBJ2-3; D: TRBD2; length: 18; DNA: TGTGCCAGCAGTGAAGCGTCTAGCGGGGAGTTTAGCACAGATACGCAGTATTTT; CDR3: CASSEASSGEFSTDTQYF
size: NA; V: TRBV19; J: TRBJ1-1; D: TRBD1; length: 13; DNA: TGTGCCAGTAGTACAGAAGGACAGGGGAAAGCTTTCTTT; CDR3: CASSTEGQGKAFF
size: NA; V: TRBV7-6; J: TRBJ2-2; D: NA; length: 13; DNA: TGTGCCAGCAGTCCAGGGTATGCCGGGGAGCTGTTTTTT; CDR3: CASSPGYAGELFF
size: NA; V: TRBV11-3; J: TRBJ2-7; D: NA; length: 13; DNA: TGTGCCAGCAGCTTAGGGGGAACCTACGAGCAGTACTTC; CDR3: CASSLGGTYEQYF
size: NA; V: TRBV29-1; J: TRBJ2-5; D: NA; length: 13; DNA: TGCAGCGTTCCGGGGGGCGCCCCGGGGGCCCAGTACTTC; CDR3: CSVPGGAPGAQYF
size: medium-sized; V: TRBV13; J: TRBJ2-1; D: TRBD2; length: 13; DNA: TGTGCCAGCAGCTTAGAGGGGAGCGGGGGGGAGTTCTTC; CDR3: CASSLEGSGGEFF
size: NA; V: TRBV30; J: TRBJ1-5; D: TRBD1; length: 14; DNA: TGTGCCTGGAGTGGCCCAGGGGGTTACCAGCCCCAGCATTTT; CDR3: CAWSGPGGYQPQHF
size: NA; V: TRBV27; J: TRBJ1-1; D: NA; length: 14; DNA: TGTGCCAGCAGCCCTGGGGGGGCAGGTACTGAAGCTTTCTTT; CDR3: CASSPGGAGTEAFF
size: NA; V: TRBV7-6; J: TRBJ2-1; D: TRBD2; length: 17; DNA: TGTGCCAGCAGCTTCGGGACTAGCGGGGGGGTCAGAAATGAGCAGTTCTTC; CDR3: CASSFGTSGGVRNEQFF
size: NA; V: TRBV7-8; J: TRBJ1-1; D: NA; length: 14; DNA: TGTGCCAGCAGCTTAGCTCCGGGGAACACTGAAGCTTTCTTT; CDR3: CASSLAPGNTEAFF
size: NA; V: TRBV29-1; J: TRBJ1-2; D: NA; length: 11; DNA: TGCAGCGTTGAAACCCGAACTGGCTACACCTTC; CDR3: CSVETRTGYTF
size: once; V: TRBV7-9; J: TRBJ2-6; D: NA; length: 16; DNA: TGTGCCAGCAGCGCCAGTGGTGGGTCTGGGGCCAACGTCCTGACTTTC; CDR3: CASSASGGSGANVLTF
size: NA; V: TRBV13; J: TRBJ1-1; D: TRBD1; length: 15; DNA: TGTGCCAGCGTCTACAGGGGCCCAATGAACACTGAAGCTTTCTTT; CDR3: CASVYRGPMNTEAFF
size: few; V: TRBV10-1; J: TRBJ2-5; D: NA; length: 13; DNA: TGCGCCAGCAGTGAGTATATCCAAGAGACCCAGTACTTC; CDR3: CASSEYIQETQYF
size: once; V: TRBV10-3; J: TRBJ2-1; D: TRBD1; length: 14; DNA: TGTGCCACTTCCCTACAGGGGGCTTACAATGAGCAGTTCTTC; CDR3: CATSLQGAYNEQFF
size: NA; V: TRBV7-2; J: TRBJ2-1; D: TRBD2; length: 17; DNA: TGTGCCAGCAGCTTTAGGACTAGCGGGGGATCCCTCAATGAGCAGTTCTTC; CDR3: CASSFRTSGGSLNEQFF
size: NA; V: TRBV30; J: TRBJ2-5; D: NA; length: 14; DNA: TGTGCCTGGAGTGTATACAGTGCGGGTGAGACCCAGTACTTC; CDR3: CAWSVYSAGETQYF
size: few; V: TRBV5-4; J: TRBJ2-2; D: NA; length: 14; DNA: TGTGCCAGCAGCGCTCAGACGAACACCGGGGAGCTGTTTTTT; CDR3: CASSAQTNTGELFF
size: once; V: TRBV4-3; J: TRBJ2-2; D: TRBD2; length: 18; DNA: TGCGCCAGCAGCCACCTTGGGACTAGCGGAAAAGAGGCCGGGGAGCTGTTTTTT; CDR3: CASSHLGTSGKEAGELFF
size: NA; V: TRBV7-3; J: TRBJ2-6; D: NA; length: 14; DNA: TGTGCCAGCAGCTTAATGGCTGGGGCCAACGTCCTGACTTTC; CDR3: CASSLMAGANVLTF
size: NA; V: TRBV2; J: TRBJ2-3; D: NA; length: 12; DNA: TGTGCCAGCAGTTCCCAGCAAGATACGCAGTATTTT; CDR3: CASSSQQDTQYF
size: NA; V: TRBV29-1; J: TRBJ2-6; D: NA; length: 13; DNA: TGCAGCGTTGAAGAGGCTGGGGCCAACGTCCTGACTTTC; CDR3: CSVEEAGANVLTF
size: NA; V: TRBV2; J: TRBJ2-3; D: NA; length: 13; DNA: TGTGCCAGCAGTAGGGCCTTCACAGATACGCAGTATTTT; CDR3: CASSRAFTDTQYF
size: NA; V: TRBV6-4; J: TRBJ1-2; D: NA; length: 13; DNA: TGTGCCAGCAGTAGGGAACAGGGCTATGGCTACACCTTC; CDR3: CASSREQGYGYTF
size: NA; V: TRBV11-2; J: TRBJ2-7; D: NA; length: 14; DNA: TGTGCCAGCAGCGAAGGGTGGGACTCCTACGAGCAGTACTTC; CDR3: CASSEGWDSYEQYF
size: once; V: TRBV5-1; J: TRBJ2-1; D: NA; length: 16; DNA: TGCGCCAGCAGCTTAGAAGGGGTCCGGACCTACAATGAGCAGTTCTTC; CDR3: CASSLEGVRTYNEQFF
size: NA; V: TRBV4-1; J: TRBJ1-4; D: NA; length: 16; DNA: TGCGCCAGCAGCCGACTGGGGGGGTACTTTAATGAAAAACTGTTTTTT; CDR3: CASSRLGGYFNEKLFF
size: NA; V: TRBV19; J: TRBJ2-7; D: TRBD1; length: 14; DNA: TGTGCCACCCGGGCCGGGACAGGGGCCGGCGAGCAGTACTTC; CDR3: CATRAGTGAGEQYF
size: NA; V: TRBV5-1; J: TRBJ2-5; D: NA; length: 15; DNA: TGCGCCAGCAGCCTGGAGGCGGAGGGCCAAGAGACCCAGTACTTC; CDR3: CASSLEAEGQETQYF
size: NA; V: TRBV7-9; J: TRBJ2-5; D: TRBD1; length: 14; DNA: TGTGCCAGCAGCGCTAGGACAGGGAGAGAGACCCAGTACTTC; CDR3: CASSARTGRETQYF
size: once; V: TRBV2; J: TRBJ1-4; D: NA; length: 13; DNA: TGTGCCAGCAGTGAACTTCCAGGGCAAAAACTGTTTTTT; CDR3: CASSELPGQKLFF
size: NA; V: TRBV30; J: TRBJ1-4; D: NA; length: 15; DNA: TGTGCCTGGAGTTTATCCCGGGCAACTAATGAAAAACTGTTTTTT; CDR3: CAWSLSRATNEKLFF